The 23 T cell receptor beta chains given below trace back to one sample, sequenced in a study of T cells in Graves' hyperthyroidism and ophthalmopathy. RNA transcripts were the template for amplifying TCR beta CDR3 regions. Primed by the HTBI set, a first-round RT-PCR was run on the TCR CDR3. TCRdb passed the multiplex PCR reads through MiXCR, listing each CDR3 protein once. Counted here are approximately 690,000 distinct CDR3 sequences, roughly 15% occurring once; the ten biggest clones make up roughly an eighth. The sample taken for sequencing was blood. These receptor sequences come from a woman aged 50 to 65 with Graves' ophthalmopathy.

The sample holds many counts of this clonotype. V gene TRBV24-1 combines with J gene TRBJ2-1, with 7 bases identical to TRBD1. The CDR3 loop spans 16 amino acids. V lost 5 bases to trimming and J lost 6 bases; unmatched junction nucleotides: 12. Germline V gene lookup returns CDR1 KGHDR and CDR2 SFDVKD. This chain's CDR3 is CATSAKAGGGGNEQFF. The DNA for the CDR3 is TGTGCCACCAGTGCTAAGGCAGGGGGTGGGGGCAATGAGCAGTTCTTC.

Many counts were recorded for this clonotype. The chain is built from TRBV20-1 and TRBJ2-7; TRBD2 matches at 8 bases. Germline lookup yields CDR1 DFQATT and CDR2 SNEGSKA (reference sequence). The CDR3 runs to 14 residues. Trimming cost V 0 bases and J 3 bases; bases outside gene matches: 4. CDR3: CSARDREGVYEQYF. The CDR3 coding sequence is TGCAGTGCTAGAGATCGGGAGGGGGTCTACGAGCAGTACTTC.

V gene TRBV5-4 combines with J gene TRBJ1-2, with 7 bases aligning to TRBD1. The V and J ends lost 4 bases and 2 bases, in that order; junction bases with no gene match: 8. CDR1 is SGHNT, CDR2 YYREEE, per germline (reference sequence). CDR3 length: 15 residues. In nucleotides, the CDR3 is TGTGCCAGCAGCATCAACAGGGGAGTGAACTATGGCTACACCTTC. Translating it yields CASSINRGVNYGYTF.

CDR3 in DNA: TGCGCCAGCAGCCAAGAGGCCAGGGGACGGGGTGAAAAACTGTTTTTT. Amino acids: CASSQEARGRGEKLFF. V usage is TRBV4-3 and J usage is TRBJ1-4; tentatively, D is TRBD1 (6 bases). With 0 bases removed from V and 7 bases from J, the gap between germline ends came to 15 bases. CDR3 size: 16 residues. The V gene's germline CDR1 is LGHNA and CDR2 YSLEER.

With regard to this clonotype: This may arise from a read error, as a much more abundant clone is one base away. The CDR3, as DNA: TGCGCCGGCAGTCCGATACCGGGGTCGGATGAGCAGTTCTTC. This translates into CAGSPIPGSDEQFF. This rearrangement joins TRBV5-1 to TRBJ2-1; weak D call: TRBD2 (5 bases). The CDR3 extends over 14 amino acids. The germline V gene encodes CDR1 SGHRS and CDR2 YFSETQ.

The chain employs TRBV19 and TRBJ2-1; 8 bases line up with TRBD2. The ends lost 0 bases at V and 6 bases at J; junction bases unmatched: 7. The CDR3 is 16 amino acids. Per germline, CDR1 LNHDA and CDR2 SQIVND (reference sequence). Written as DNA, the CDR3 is TGTGCCAGTAGTATAGAAGAGCGGGAGATCGGCAATGAGCAGTTCTTC. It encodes CASSIEEREIGNEQFF.

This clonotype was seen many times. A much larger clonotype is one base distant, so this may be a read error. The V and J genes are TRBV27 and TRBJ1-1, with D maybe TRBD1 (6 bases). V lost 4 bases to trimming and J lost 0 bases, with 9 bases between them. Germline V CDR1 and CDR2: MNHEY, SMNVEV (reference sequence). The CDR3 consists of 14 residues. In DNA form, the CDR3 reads TGTGCCAGCAGTTCGGACAGAATGAACACTGAAGCTTTCTTT. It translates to CASSSDRMNTEAFF.

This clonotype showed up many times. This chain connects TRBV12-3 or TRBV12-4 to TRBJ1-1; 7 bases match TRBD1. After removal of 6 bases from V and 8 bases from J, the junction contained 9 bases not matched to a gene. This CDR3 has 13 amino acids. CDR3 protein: CASSQGGKQEAFF. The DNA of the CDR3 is TGTGCCAGCAGCCAGGGGGGGAAACAGGAAGCTTTCTTT.

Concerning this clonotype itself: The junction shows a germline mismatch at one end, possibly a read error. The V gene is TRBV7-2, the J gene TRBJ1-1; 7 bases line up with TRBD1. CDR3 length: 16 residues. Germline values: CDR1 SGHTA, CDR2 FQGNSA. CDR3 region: CASSLVWDSMNTEAFF. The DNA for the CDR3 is TGTGCCAGCAGCTTAGTTTGGGACAGTATGAACACCGAAGCTTTCTTT.

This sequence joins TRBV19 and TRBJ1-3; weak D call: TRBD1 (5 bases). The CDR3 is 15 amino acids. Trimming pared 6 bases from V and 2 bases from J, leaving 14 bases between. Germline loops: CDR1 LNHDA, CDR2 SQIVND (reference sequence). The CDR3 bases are TGTGCCAGTAGCCTACAGCCGACAGCTGGAAACACCATATATTTT. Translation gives CASSLQPTAGNTIYF. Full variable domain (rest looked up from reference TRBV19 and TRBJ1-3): DGGITQSPKYLFRKEGQNVTLSCEQNLNHDAMYWYRQDPGQGLRLIYYSQIVNDFQKGDIAEGYSVSREKKESFPLTVTSAQKNPTAFYLCASSLQPTAGNTIYFGEGSWLTVV.

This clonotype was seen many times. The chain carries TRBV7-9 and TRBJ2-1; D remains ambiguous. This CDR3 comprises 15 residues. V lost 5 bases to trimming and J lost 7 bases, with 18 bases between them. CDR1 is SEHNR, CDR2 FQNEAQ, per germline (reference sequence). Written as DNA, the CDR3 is TGTGCCAGCAGCCAAGCGTGGGTTTCAGAGAATGAGCAGTTCTTC. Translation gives CASSQAWVSENEQFF.

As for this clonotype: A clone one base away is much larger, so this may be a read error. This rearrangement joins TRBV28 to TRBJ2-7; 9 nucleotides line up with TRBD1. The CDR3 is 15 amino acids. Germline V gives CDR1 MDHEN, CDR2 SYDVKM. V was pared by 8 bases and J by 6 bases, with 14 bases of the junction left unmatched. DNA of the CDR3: TGTGCCAGCGGACCTCAGACAGGGGGGGCTTTCGAGCAGTACTTC. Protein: CASGPQTGGAFEQYF.

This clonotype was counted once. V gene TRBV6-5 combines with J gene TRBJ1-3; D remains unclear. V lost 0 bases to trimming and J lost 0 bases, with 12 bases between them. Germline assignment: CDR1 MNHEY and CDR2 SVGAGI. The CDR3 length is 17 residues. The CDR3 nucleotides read TGTGCCAGCAGTTACTCACTCGGCAGGAGCTCTGGAAACACCATATATTTT. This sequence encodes CASSYSLGRSSGNTIYF.

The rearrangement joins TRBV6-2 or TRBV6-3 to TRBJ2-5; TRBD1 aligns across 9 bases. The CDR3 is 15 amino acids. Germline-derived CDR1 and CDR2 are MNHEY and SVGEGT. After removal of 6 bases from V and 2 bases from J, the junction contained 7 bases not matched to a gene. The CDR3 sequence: CASSKPGQGQETQYF. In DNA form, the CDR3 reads TGTGCCAGCAGCAAGCCGGGACAGGGACAAGAGACCCAGTACTTC.

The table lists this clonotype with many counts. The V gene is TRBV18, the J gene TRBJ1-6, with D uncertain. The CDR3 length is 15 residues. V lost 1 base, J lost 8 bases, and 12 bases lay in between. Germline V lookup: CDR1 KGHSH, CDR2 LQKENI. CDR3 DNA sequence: TGTGCCAGCTCACCACAGCCGGGAGTCGATTCACCCCTCCACTTT. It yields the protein CASSPQPGVDSPLHF.

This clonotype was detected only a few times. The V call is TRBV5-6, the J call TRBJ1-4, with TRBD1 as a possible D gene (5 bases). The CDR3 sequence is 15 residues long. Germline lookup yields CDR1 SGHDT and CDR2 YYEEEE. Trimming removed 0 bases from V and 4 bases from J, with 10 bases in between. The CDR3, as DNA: TGTGCCAGCAGCTTGGAACAGGAAGATAATGAAAAACTGTTTTTT. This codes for CASSLEQEDNEKLFF.

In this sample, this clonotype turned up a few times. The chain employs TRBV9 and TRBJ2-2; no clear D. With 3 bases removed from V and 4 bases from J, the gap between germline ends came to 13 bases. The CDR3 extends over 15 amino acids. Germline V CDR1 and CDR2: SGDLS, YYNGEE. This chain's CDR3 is CASSDPWPGTGELFF. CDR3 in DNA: TGTGCCAGCAGCGACCCGTGGCCCGGCACCGGGGAGCTGTTTTTT.

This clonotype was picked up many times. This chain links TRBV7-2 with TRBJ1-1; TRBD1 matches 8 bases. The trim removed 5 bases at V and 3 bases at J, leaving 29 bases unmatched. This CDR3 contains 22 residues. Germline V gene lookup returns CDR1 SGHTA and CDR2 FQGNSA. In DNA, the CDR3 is TGTGCCAGCAGCCTCCCGGGACAGACGAACAGGGGGATTAGAGTTATGGACACTGAAGCTTTCTTT. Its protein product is CASSLPGQTNRGIRVMDTEAFF.

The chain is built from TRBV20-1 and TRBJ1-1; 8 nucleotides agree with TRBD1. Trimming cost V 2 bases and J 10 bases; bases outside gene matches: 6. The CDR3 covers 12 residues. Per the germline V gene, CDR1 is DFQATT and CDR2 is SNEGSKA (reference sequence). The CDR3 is CSARWTGWLAFF. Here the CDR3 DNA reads TGCAGTGCTAGATGGACAGGGTGGTTAGCTTTCTTT.

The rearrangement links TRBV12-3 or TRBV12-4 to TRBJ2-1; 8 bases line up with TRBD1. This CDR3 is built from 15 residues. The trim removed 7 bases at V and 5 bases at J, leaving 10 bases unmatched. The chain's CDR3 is CASTLRTGFDNEQFF. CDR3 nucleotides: TGTGCCAGCACCCTGAGGACAGGGTTCGACAATGAGCAGTTCTTC.

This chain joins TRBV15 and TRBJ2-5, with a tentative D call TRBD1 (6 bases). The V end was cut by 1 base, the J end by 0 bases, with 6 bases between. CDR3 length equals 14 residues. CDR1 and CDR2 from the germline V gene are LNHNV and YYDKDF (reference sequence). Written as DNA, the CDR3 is TGTGCCACCAGCAGAGGGGACAACCAAGAGACCCAGTACTTC. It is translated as CATSRGDNQETQYF.

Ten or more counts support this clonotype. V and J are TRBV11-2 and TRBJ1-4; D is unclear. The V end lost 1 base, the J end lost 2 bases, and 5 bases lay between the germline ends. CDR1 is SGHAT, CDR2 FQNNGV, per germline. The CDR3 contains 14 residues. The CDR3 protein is CASSLAYTNEKLFF. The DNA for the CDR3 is TGTGCCAGCAGCTTAGCCTACACTAATGAAAAACTGTTTTTT.

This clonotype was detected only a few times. CDR3 DNA sequence: TGTGCCACCAGCGGGCAGGGGGTAAACATTCAGTACTTC. Protein: CATSGQGVNIQYF. The rearrangement uses TRBV10-3 and TRBJ2-4; the D gene is possibly TRBD1 (7 bases). This CDR3 comprises 13 residues. The germline gives CDR1 ENHRY, CDR2 SYGVKD. V lost 10 bases and J 6 bases, leaving 16 bases between the germline ends.